What follows are 30 T cell receptor beta chains derived from one specimen sequenced in a study of shared clonotypes between healthy human individuals. This table comes from immunoSEQ multiplex PCR, and its TCRdb copy is limited to in-frame clones, with some not included. The sample shows roughly 1.5 million clones, approximately 98% of them seen only once. The sequenced sample consisted of naive CD4+ T cells sorted from blood. The subset is: CD45RA+ positively selected. These receptors were taken from a man aged 25-45 years in good health.

The J gene is TRBJ2-3, the V gene TRBV27; TRBD2 matches 9 bases. Germline loops: CDR1 MNHEY, CDR2 SMNVEV (reference sequence). The V segment lost 2 bases and the J segment 6 bases; nucleotides outside the gene matches: 6. The CDR3 is 15 amino acids. CDR3 coding DNA: TGTGCCAGCAGTTTACAGGGTAGCGGGAGCGATACGCAGTATTTT. Protein product: CASSLQGSGSDTQYF.

Only one count was recorded for this clone. The rearrangement links TRBV11-2 to TRBJ1-1, with a weak D call TRBD1 (6 bases). CDR3 length equals 13 residues. V was shortened by 3 bases and J by 7 bases, with 12 bases between the two germline ends. Germline loops: CDR1 SGHAT, CDR2 FQNNGV. The CDR3 reads CASSFGSTGEAFF. The CDR3 nucleotides read TGTGCCAGCAGCTTCGGTTCGACAGGTGAAGCTTTCTTT.

This chain uses TRBV10-2 with TRBJ2-7, with TRBD2 matching 7 bases. Germline V gene lookup returns CDR1 WSHSY and CDR2 SAAADI. This CDR3 is 13 amino acids long. The ends lost 3 bases at V and 6 bases at J; junction bases unmatched: 5. CDR3 sequence: CASSDGGRSEQYF. CDR3 bases: TGCGCCAGCAGTGACGGCGGGAGAAGCGAGCAGTACTTC.

V and J are TRBV29-1 and TRBJ2-1, with TRBD2 matching 9 bases. Per the germline V gene, CDR1 is SQVTM and CDR2 is ANQGSEA. This CDR3 is 17 amino acids long. The V segment lost 4 bases and the J segment 0 bases; nucleotides outside the gene matches: 10. CDR3 coding DNA: TGCAGCGTTGTTAGCCTAGCGGGGTCGAGCTCCTACAATGAGCAGTTCTTC. Its translation: CSVVSLAGSSSYNEQFF.

CDR3 protein: CASSLEGRLAGLYNEQFF. CDR3 DNA: TGTGCCAGCAGCTTAGAGGGGAGACTAGCGGGACTGTACAATGAGCAGTTCTTC. The rearrangement links TRBV7-9 to TRBJ2-1, with TRBD2 matching over 11 bases. The V gene's germline CDR1 is SEHNR and CDR2 FQNEAQ (reference sequence). The CDR3 length is 18 residues. The ends lost 1 base at V and 4 bases at J; junction bases unmatched: 9. Variable domain in full (rest from reference TRBV7-9 and TRBJ2-1): DTGVSQNPRHKITKRGQNVTFRCDPISEHNRLYWYRQTLGQGPEFLTYFQNEAQLEKSRLLSDRFSAERPKGSFSTLEIQRTEQGDSAMYLCASSLEGRLAGLYNEQFFGPGTRLTVL.

The chain couples TRBV19 to TRBJ1-5; unclear D gene. The CDR3 is 15 amino acids. The V gene lost 6 bases and the J gene lost 0 bases, with 12 bases spanning the gap. From germline, CDR1 is LNHDA and CDR2 SQIVND (reference sequence). CDR3 nucleotide sequence: TGTGCCAGTAGCCCCGAGGACTATAGCAATCAGCCCCAGCATTTT. Its translation is CASSPEDYSNQPQHF.

This clone showed up just once. The same CDR3 arises from other DNA sequences in this sample as well. CDR3 DNA: TGCAGCGTTACTAGCGGGCGTACCTACGAGCAGTACTTC. Translating gives CSVTSGRTYEQYF. The chain is built from TRBV29-1 and TRBJ2-7; 9 positions match TRBD2. CDR1 and CDR2 from the germline V gene are SQVTM and ANQGSEA. V trimming: 5 bases; J trimming: 2 bases; junction bases outside the gene matches: 4. The CDR3 spans 13 residues.

The genes are TRBV27 and TRBJ2-1; D might be TRBD1 (7 bases). Trimming took off 9 bases at V and 14 bases at J, with 17 bases between the two ends. Germline CDR1 and CDR2: MNHEY and SMNVEV (reference sequence). The CDR3 is made up of 11 amino acids. The CDR3 loop reads CASRGAGGKFF. The CDR3 region has the DNA TGTGCCAGTCGCGGGGCAGGGGGAAAGTTCTTC.

This rearrangement joins TRBV9 to TRBJ2-1; the D is unclear. Trimming took 0 bases from V and 15 from J, leaving 10 bases between them. The V gene's germline CDR1 is SGDLS and CDR2 YYNGEE. There are 11 residues in the CDR3. The chain's CDR3 is CASSVGSSLFF. In DNA form, the CDR3 reads TGTGCCAGCAGCGTAGGTAGTAGTCTGTTCTTC.

This clone was seen only once. The V call is TRBV29-1, the J call TRBJ2-5, with 9 bases lining up with TRBD2. V dropped 7 bases and J dropped 5; count of bases not matched to a gene: 11. From germline, CDR1 is SQVTM and CDR2 ANQGSEA. CDR3 size: 14 residues. CDR3 bases: TGCAGCGGGGGATTTAGCGGGAGCGGTGAGACCCAGTACTTC. Encoded protein: CSGGFSGSGETQYF.

The chain joins TRBV28 to TRBJ2-2; no reliable D call. The CDR3 consists of 15 residues. V lost 4 bases, J lost 6 bases, and 15 bases lay in between. Germline values: CDR1 MDHEN, CDR2 SYDVKM. In nucleotides, the CDR3 is TGTGCCAGCAGTTGGTGGCAGTCTTTGGCCGGGGAGCTGTTTTTT. This sequence encodes CASSWWQSLAGELFF.

The chain combines TRBV6-5 with TRBJ2-7, with 7 bases aligning to TRBD2. Germline V gene sequence: CDR1 MNHEY, CDR2 SVGAGI. The V segment lost 3 bases and the J segment 5 bases; nucleotides outside the gene matches: 13. The CDR3 is 16 residues long. The CDR3 spells CASSYSLASGGHEQYF. CDR3 coding DNA: TGTGCCAGCAGTTATTCCCTGGCTAGCGGAGGCCACGAGCAGTACTTC.

The chain links TRBV30 to TRBJ2-2, with a tentative D call TRBD2 (7 bases). CDR1 and CDR2 (germline): GTSNPN, SVGIG (reference sequence). V was trimmed by 8 bases and J by 2 bases, leaving 24 bases between them. The CDR3 length is 17 residues. CDR3 protein: CARRGGASSRNTGELFF. Written as DNA, the CDR3 is TGTGCCCGACGAGGGGGGGCTAGCTCAAGAAACACCGGGGAGCTGTTTTTT.

The chain uses TRBV5-4 and TRBJ2-3; D is unresolved. V lost 1 base and J lost 6, with 6 bases in between. The CDR3 sequence is 12 residues long. Germline assignment: CDR1 SGHNT and CDR2 YYREEE (reference sequence). As DNA, the CDR3 is TGTGCCAGCAGCTTGTTTGGGGATACGCAGTATTTT. It codes for CASSLFGDTQYF.

The chain has TRBV28 and TRBJ1-2; D is uncertain. Germline CDR1 is MDHEN and CDR2 is SYDVKM. This CDR3 has 14 residues. V lost 2 bases to trimming and J lost 4 bases, with 11 bases between them. This CDR3 reads CASSLVARGYGYTF. In DNA form, the CDR3 reads TGTGCCAGCAGTTTAGTGGCCCGGGGCTATGGCTACACCTTC.

The chain joins TRBV28 to TRBJ2-1, with a weak D call TRBD1 (6 bases). The CDR3 contains 16 residues. CDR1 is MDHEN, CDR2 SYDVKM, per germline. The germline V and J ends were trimmed by 5 bases and 6 bases, with 20 bases remaining between them. In nucleotides, the CDR3 is TGTGCCAGCAGTCACATTCAGGGGCCACTCTCCAATGAGCAGTTCTTC. Its translation: CASSHIQGPLSNEQFF.

CDR3 DNA sequence: TGCGCCAGCAGCGTTGCCCATCCGGGAACCTTGTTTGAAGCTTTCTTT. It is translated as CASSVAHPGTLFEAFF. The V gene is TRBV5-1, the J gene TRBJ1-1; D unresolved. CDR1 and CDR2 (germline): SGHRS, YFSETQ. Between the trimmed V and J ends, which lost 4 bases and 7 bases, there was a span of 23 bases. The CDR3 consists of 16 residues.

J is TRBJ2-1 and V is TRBV7-9, with D perhaps TRBD1 (6 bases). Germline loops: CDR1 SEHNR, CDR2 FQNEAQ (reference sequence). Trimming shortened V by 7 bases and J by 1 base, and 26 bases separated the two germline ends. The CDR3 has 19 amino acids. The CDR3 region is CASTQSGGRGSHSYNEQFF. The CDR3 DNA reads as TGTGCCAGCACCCAGAGTGGAGGCAGGGGATCGCATTCCTACAATGAGCAGTTCTTC.

Only a few counts were recorded for this clone. Other DNA variants within this sample encode the same CDR3. The chain couples TRBV5-1 to TRBJ1-3, with D hard to call. Germline V gene sequence: CDR1 SGHRS, CDR2 YFSETQ. V was cut by 0 bases and J by 2 bases, with 6 bases left in between. This CDR3 is built from 14 residues. The CDR3 spells CASSLGTAGNTIYF. DNA for the CDR3: TGCGCCAGCAGCTTGGGGACGGCTGGAAACACCATATATTTT.

V gene TRBV5-4 combines with J gene TRBJ1-2; 11 bases map to TRBD1. CDR1 SGHNT and CDR2 YYREEE come from the germline V gene (reference sequence). The CDR3 consists of 16 residues. V shed 4 bases and J 5 bases; nucleotides not matched to a gene: 10. This chain's CDR3 is CASSLSGTGGAYGYTF. CDR3 DNA sequence: TGTGCCAGCAGCCTGTCCGGGACAGGGGGAGCTTATGGCTACACCTTC. Complete variable domain (other parts from reference TRBV5-4 and TRBJ1-2): ETGVTQSPTHLIKTRGQQVTLRCSSQSGHNTVSWYQQALGQGPQFIFQYYREEENGRGNFPPRFSGLQFPNYSSELNVNALELDDSALYLCASSLSGTGGAYGYTFGSGTRLTVV.

The CDR3 coding sequence is TGTGCCATCAGTGAGTCGGTAGCCGGGGCTGGGCAGCCCCAGCATTTT. It is translated as CAISESVAGAGQPQHF. The genes are TRBV10-3 and TRBJ1-5; TRBD1 is a possible D gene (5 bases). The CDR3 loop spans 16 amino acids. The V gene's germline CDR1 is ENHRY and CDR2 SYGVKD. The V gene lost 0 bases and the J gene lost 7 bases, with 16 bases spanning the gap.

The chain carries TRBV9 and TRBJ1-2; 11 bases map to TRBD1. The CDR3 is 16 residues long. V lost 5 bases and J lost 6; bases outside the gene matches: 12. CDR1 and CDR2 (germline): SGDLS, YYNGEE. In DNA, the CDR3 is TGTGCCAGCAGTACTACCACATGGGACAGGGGGGATGGCTACACCTTC. Residues: CASSTTTWDRGDGYTF.

This chain joins TRBV28 and TRBJ2-4; D remains ambiguous. Germline V gene lookup returns CDR1 MDHEN and CDR2 SYDVKM. The CDR3 has 16 residues. The ends were cut back, 5 bases at V and 0 bases at J, with 14 bases in the middle. The CDR3 DNA reads TGTGCCAGCAGTGTAGGCTGGGGTTTAGCCAAAAACATTCAGTACTTC. Encoded protein: CASSVGWGLAKNIQYF.

The chain has TRBV11-3 and TRBJ2-7; D tentatively reads TRBD1 or TRBD2 (5 bases each). Per the germline V gene, CDR1 is SGHNT and CDR2 is YENEEA. The CDR3 length is 13 residues. Trimming left V 5 bases short and J 6 bases short, with 14 bases between. The CDR3 nucleotides are TGTGCCAGCAGCCCCTCAGAGGGGCTCGAGCAGTACTTC. It yields the protein CASSPSEGLEQYF.

Worth noting for this clone: This sample includes further DNA sequences coding for the same CDR3. The chain has TRBV5-1 and TRBJ1-5; D remains ambiguous. This CDR3 spans 15 amino acids. V was trimmed by 0 bases and J by 0 bases, leaving 7 bases between them. Germline CDR1 reads SGHRS; CDR2 reads YFSETQ. The CDR3 DNA reads as TGCGCCAGCAGCTTGGCCTCAGGTAGCAATCAGCCCCAGCATTTT. It encodes CASSLASGSNQPQHF.

This clone was picked up one time. The rearrangement joins TRBV14 to TRBJ1-1; D is uncertain. Per germline, CDR1 SGHDN and CDR2 FVKESK. The CDR3 is 14 residues long. Trimming shortened V by 1 base and J by 4 bases, and 10 bases separated the two germline ends. The CDR3 DNA reads as TGTGCCAGCAGCCAAGCTATAGGAGGCACTGAAGCTTTCTTT. It codes for CASSQAIGGTEAFF.

For the CDR3, the DNA is TGTGCCAGCAGCGCCGCCGGGTATCTACGCGGTGAAGCTTTCTTT. Its protein is CASSAAGYLRGEAFF. The genes are TRBV5-5 and TRBJ1-1; no firm D call. Germline CDR1 SGHKS, CDR2 YYEKEE (reference sequence). Trimming took 4 bases from V and 7 from J, leaving 20 bases between them. The CDR3 extends over 15 amino acids.

The gene calls are TRBV11-2 and TRBJ2-7, with a weak D call TRBD2 (7 bases). CDR3 size: 16 residues. Trimming cost V 2 bases and J 1 base, with 15 bases left between them. Germline V gene sequence: CDR1 SGHAT, CDR2 FQNNGV. The CDR3 DNA follows: TGTGCCAGCAGCTTAAAGGGGGGGCTTCTTTCCTACGAGCAGTACTTC. Its translation is CASSLKGGLLSYEQYF. Based on the CDR3 plus reference TRBV11-2 and TRBJ2-7, the full variable domain is EAGVAQSPRYKIIEKRQSVAFWCNPISGHATLYWYQQILGQGPKLLIQFQNNGVVDDSQLPKDRFSAERLKGVDSTLKIQPAKLEDSAVYLCASSLKGGLLSYEQYFGPGTRLTVT.

The chain is built from TRBV7-2 and TRBJ1-2; D possibly corresponds to TRBD1 (6 bases). CDR1 SGHTA and CDR2 FQGNSA come from the germline V gene. The CDR3 is 13 residues long. Between the trimmed V and J ends, which lost 5 bases and 4 bases, there was a span of 11 bases. The CDR3 loop is CASSPQGGYGYTF. The CDR3 region has the DNA TGTGCCAGCAGCCCACAGGGAGGCTATGGCTACACCTTC.

CDR3: CASSERDWNTGELFF. CDR3 DNA sequence: TGTGCCAGCAGTGAGCGGGATTGGAACACCGGGGAGCTGTTTTTT. The chain is built from TRBV27 and TRBJ2-2; TRBD2 matches at 7 bases. V was pared by 5 bases and J by 1 base, with 4 bases of the junction left unmatched. This CDR3 has 15 amino acids. CDR1 and CDR2 (germline): MNHEY, SMNVEV (reference sequence).